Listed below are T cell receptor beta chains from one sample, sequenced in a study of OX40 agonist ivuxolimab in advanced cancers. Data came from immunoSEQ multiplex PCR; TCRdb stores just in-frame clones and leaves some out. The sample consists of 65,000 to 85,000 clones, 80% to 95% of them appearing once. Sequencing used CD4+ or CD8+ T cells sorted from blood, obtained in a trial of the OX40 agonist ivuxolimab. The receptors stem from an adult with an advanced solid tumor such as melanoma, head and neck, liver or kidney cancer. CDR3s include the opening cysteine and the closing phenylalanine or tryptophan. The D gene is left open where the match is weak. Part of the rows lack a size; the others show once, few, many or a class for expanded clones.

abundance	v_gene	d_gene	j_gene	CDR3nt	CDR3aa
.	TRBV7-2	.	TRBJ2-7	TGTGCCAGCAGCTTAGGACAGATGTCCTACGAGCAGTACTTC	CASSLGQMSYEQYF
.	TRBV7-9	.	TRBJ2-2	TGTGCCAGCAGCTTATTCAGGGGCGGGAACACCGGGGAGCTGTTTTTT	CASSLFRGGNTGELFF
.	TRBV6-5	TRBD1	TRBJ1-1	TGTGCCAGTGGACAGGGGGTGCGCACTGAAGCTTTCTTT	CASGQGVRTEAFF
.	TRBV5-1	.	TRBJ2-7	TGCGCCAGCAGCTTGGGGACGGAGGTAATCCACGAGCAGTACTTC	CASSLGTEVIHEQYF
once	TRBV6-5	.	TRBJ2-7	TGTGCCAGCAGTTACTCTTCTGGACAAAAAAGCTACGAGCAGTACTTC	CASSYSSGQKSYEQYF
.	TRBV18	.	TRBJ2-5	TGTGCCAGCTCAAAATACGGGGCCAAGGGGGAAGAGACCCAGTACTTC	CASSKYGAKGEETQYF
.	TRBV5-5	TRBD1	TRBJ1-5	TGTGCCAGCAACGGACAGGGGCTTGCAAGCAATCAGCCCCAGCATTTT	CASNGQGLASNQPQHF
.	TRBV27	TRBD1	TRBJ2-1	TGTGCCAGCAGCCGTGAGACAGGGATAAATGAGCAGTTCTTC	CASSRETGINEQFF
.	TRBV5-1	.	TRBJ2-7	TGCGCCAGCAGCTTGGCAAGGGACTACGAGCAGTACTTC	CASSLARDYEQYF
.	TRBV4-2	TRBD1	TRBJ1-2	TGTGCCAGCAGCCAAGAGGACGGGACAGGGTTTGGCTACACCTTC	CASSQEDGTGFGYTF
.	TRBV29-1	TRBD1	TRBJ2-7	TGCAGCGTTCCGGGACAGAACTACGAGCAGTACTTC	CSVPGQNYEQYF